This entry lists 9 T cell receptor beta chains sequenced from one sample in a study of blood T cell repertoires in COVID-19. TCRdb's copy holds only in-frame clones and misses some; the assay was immunoSEQ multiplex PCR. This table holds some 170,000 clones, roughly 87% found once. The sequencing sample was made of PBMCs or T cells enriched from blood (not recorded which). The origin of the receptors is a human donor with acute COVID-19. The donor label of this sample is uncertain.

For the CDR3, the DNA is TGTGCCAGCAGCCCCGTGCGGGAAGCTTTCTTT. It specifies CASSPVREAFF. The gene calls are TRBV9 and TRBJ1-1; D call uncertain. Deletions cut 4 bases from V and 8 bases from J, with 9 bases between. Germline V CDR1 and CDR2: SGDLS, YYNGEE. CDR3 length: 11 amino acids.

The chain employs TRBV5-5 and TRBJ1-1; TRBD1 matches 8 bases. This CDR3 contains 17 residues. In germline, CDR1 is SGHKS, CDR2 YYEKEE (reference sequence). Trimming cost V 2 bases and J 0 bases; bases outside gene matches: 9. The CDR3 is CASSFWTGRGLNTEAFF. DNA for the CDR3: TGTGCCAGCAGCTTTTGGACAGGGCGGGGGCTGAACACTGAAGCTTTCTTT.

The chain recombines TRBV7-3 with TRBJ1-1; no clear D gene. Germline CDR1 is SGHTA and CDR2 is FQGTGA. The V and J ends lost 2 bases and 5 bases respectively, with 12 bases between them. The CDR3 is 14 residues long. DNA of the CDR3: TGTGCCAGCAGCTTACAACCCGAGGGTACTGAAGCTTTCTTT. Protein sequence: CASSLQPEGTEAFF. The complete variable domain, with remaining parts taken from reference TRBV7-3 and TRBJ1-1, reads GAGVSQTPSNKVTEKGKYVELRCDPISGHTALYWYRQSLGQGPEFLIYFQGTGAADDSGLPNDRFFAVRPEGSVSTLKIQRTERGDSAVYLCASSLQPEGTEAFFGQGTRLTVV.

V gene TRBV2 combines with J gene TRBJ2-1, with D perhaps matching TRBD1 (6 bases). Germline CDR1 SNHLY, CDR2 FYNNEI. The CDR3 sequence is 14 residues long. The V end lost 6 bases, the J end lost 6 bases, and 15 bases lay between the germline ends. CDR3 loop: CASSLQGLGNEQFF. CDR3 bases: TGTGCCAGCAGCCTACAGGGCCTGGGCAATGAGCAGTTCTTC. Looking up the rest from reference TRBV2 and TRBJ2-1 gives the full variable domain: EPEVTQTPSHQVTQMGQEVILRCVPISNHLYFYWYRQILGQKVEFLVSFYNNEISEKSEIFDDQFSVERPDGSNFTLKIRSTKLEDSAMYFCASSLQGLGNEQFFGPGTRLTVL.

This clone was detected only once. V usage is TRBV9 and J usage is TRBJ1-1; no definite D call. The CDR3 length is 16 residues. The V end lost 1 base, the J end lost 2 bases, and 15 bases lay between the germline ends. Looked up from germline, CDR1 is SGDLS and CDR2 is YYNGEE. The CDR3, as DNA: TGTGCCAGCAGCGTATTCCACGGTTCGGGAAACACTGAAGCTTTCTTT. This codes for CASSVFHGSGNTEAFF.

This clone was recorded a few times. The chain employs TRBV5-4 and TRBJ2-7; 7 bases fit TRBD1. Germline trimming cut 1 base from V and 4 bases from J; bases unmatched to any gene: 8. The germline CDR1 and CDR2 sequences are SGHNT and YYREEE (reference sequence). CDR3 length: 15 amino acids. CDR3 nucleotide sequence: TGTGCCAGCAGCTTGAAGGGGGCGACGGAATACGAGCAGTACTTC. It codes for CASSLKGATEYEQYF.

This clone showed up just once. The rearrangement joins TRBV29-1 to TRBJ2-1; D perhaps matches TRBD1 (5 bases). There are 12 residues in the CDR3. Germline CDR1 SQVTM, CDR2 ANQGSEA. Trimming pared 0 bases from V and 10 bases from J, leaving 10 bases between. The CDR3 loop is CSVEESTGEQFF. For the CDR3, the DNA is TGCAGCGTTGAAGAGTCCACAGGCGAGCAGTTCTTC.

V gene TRBV18 combines with J gene TRBJ2-3; no definite D call. Germline CDR1 and CDR2: KGHSH and LQKENI. The CDR3 covers 14 residues. The ends were cut back, 6 bases at V and 0 bases at J, with 10 bases in the middle. This chain's CDR3 is CASSPISSTDTQYF. The CDR3 coding sequence is TGTGCCAGCTCGCCTATATCTAGCACAGATACGCAGTATTTT.

This clone was observed a single time. DNA for the CDR3: TGTGCCACCAGTGATCCTCAGGAGAACACTGAAGCTTTCTTT. Its protein is CATSDPQENTEAFF. This chain links TRBV24-1 with TRBJ1-1; no firm D call. This CDR3 region has 14 residues. Per the germline V gene, CDR1 is KGHDR and CDR2 is SFDVKD. The V end was cut by 3 bases, the J end by 1 base, with 8 bases between.